The present TCR beta chain was sequenced within a study of OX40 agonist ivuxolimab in advanced cancers. Autoimmune disease history or systemic immunosuppression led to patient exclusion. The assay was immunoSEQ multiplex PCR, and TCRdb's table has in-frame clones only and misses some. The table lists about 19,000 clones, 60% to 80% of them singletons. The TCR originated in an adult with an advanced solid tumor such as melanoma, head and neck, liver or kidney cancer. The sample was CD4+ or CD8+ T cells sorted from blood, taken in a trial of the OX40 agonist ivuxolimab.

Written as DNA, the CDR3 is TGTGCCAGCAGTTTTTCCGGGGGGTTTAATGAGCAGTTCTTC. Translating gives CASSFSGGFNEQFF. This sequence joins TRBV27 and TRBJ2-1, with 7 bases matching TRBD2. The CDR3 totals 14 residues. V dropped 3 bases and J dropped 7; count of bases not matched to a gene: 6. Per the germline V gene, CDR1 is MNHEY and CDR2 is SMNVEV (reference sequence).